These T cell receptor beta chains were read from a single sample in a study of cytomegalovirus exposure and HLA in healthy donors. This table comes from immunoSEQ multiplex PCR, and its TCRdb copy is limited to in-frame clones, with some not included. The table has about 33,000 clones, about 53% seen once. Sequencing was performed on PBMCs. Source of these receptors: a woman aged 35 to 49 in good health and CMV-seropositive. The CDR3 runs from the conserved cysteine through the conserved F or W. Fields, in order: V gene, J gene, CDR3 protein.

TRBV27	TRBJ1-2	CASRTGEGNYGYTF
TRBV4-1	TRBJ1-2	CASSQTPGRRHYGYTF
TRBV30	TRBJ1-3	CAWSSRGFGNTIYF
TRBV18	TRBJ2-7	CASSPGQGRSYEQYF
TRBV5-1	TRBJ2-7	CASSLGAGGSSYEQYF
TRBV9	TRBJ2-1	CASSVVATGNEQFF
TRBV19	TRBJ2-1	CASSIGWGLAGGSYNEQFF
TRBV7-2	TRBJ2-4	CASSLGLVAKNIQYF
TRBV6-1	NA	CASSLTGLNYEQYF
TRBV7-9	TRBJ1-2	CASSLEGGYYGYTF
TRBV15	TRBJ2-7	CATSRDTQVPGEQYF
TRBV29-1	TRBJ2-3	CSVQRQSSTDTQYF
TRBV5-4	TRBJ2-1	CASSLLGGGGDEQFF
TRBV29-1	TRBJ2-3	CSVGSGEITDTQYF
TRBV4-1	TRBJ2-5	CASSRGTDQETQYF
TRBV10-3	TRBJ2-2	CAISLDRPSLTNTGELFF
TRBV5-1	TRBJ2-3	CASTAGGGGTDTQYF
TRBV30	TRBJ1-5	CAWSTKGASQPQHF
TRBV6-5	TRBJ2-7	CASRQGASYEQYF
TRBV6-4	TRBJ1-3	CASSDGSGSHTIYF
TRBV14	TRBJ2-1	CASSQAGGQPYNEQFF
TRBV13	TRBJ2-3	CASSLLLAGKDTQYF
TRBV21-1	TRBJ1-1	CASSKGRIERNTEAFF
TRBV5-1	TRBJ1-6	CASSLGGEYNSPLHF
TRBV19	TRBJ1-4	CASSIWRESNEKLFF
TRBV2	TRBJ2-3	CASRRRLLKTDTQYF
TRBV2	TRBJ2-2	CASSAGIRDTGELFF
TRBV30	TRBJ2-5	CAWSVRLAGARETQYF
TRBV29-1	TRBJ1-5	CSVEEQSNQPQHF
TRBV7-3	TRBJ1-2	CASNPKTGEGVGYTF
TRBV11-2	TRBJ2-2	CASSFGQNTGELFF
TRBV6-6	TRBJ1-2	CASSTSGTFYGYTF
TRBV7-3	TRBJ2-7	CASSFSLLYEQYF
TRBV9	TRBJ1-3	CASSVDGRVSGNTIYF
TRBV28	TRBJ2-5	CASSMTGMVETQYF
TRBV6-1	TRBJ1-2	CASSDEGSPGYRYTF
TRBV4-2	TRBJ1-4	CASSPLIGQPNEKLFF
TRBV19	TRBJ2-7	CASSGRLAGATYEQYF
TRBV29-1	TRBJ2-7	CSVGSSGTVNYEQYF
TRBV7-2	TRBJ2-3	CASSLLVDTQYF
TRBV19	TRBJ1-2	CASSIWSGGDGYTF